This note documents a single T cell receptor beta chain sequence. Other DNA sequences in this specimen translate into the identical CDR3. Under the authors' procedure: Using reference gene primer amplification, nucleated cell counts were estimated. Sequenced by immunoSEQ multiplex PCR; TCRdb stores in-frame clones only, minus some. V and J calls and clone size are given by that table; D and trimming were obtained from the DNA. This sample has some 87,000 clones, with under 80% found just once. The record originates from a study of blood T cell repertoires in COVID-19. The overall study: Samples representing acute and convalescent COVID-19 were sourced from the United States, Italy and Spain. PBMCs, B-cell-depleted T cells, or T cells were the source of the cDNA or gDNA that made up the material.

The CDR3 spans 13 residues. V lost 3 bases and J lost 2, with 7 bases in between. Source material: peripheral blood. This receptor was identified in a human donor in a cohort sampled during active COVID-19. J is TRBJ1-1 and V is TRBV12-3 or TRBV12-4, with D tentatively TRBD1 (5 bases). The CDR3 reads CASSFWGNTEAFF. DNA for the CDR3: TGTGCCAGCAGTTTCTGGGGCAACACTGAAGCTTTCTTT.